Listed below are T cell receptor beta chains from one sample, sequenced in a study of T cell repertoires in cytomegalovirus infection. TCRdb redid the calling of the reads with MiXCR, one entry per CDR3 protein. In the table there are 200,000 to 300,000 distinct CDR3 sequences, around 12% of which are singletons. Sequencing was performed on PBMCs. These receptors came from a human donor in good health (CMV status not recorded). Some clones in this sample may be carry-over from other donors' samples. The CDR3 runs from the conserved cysteine through the conserved F or W. Each record gives: clone size, J gene, V gene, D gene, CDR3 DNA, CDR3 protein. A D gene is named only where the DNA matches it firmly. Some rows mark clone size as missing; the rest say once, few, many or name a class of expanded clone.

clone size: -; J gene: TRBJ2-5; V gene: TRBV29-1; D gene: -; CDR3 DNA: TGCAGCGTTGCGGACGGAGAGACCCAGTACTTC; CDR3 protein: CSVADGETQYF
clone size: many; J gene: TRBJ2-7; V gene: TRBV7-2; D gene: -; CDR3 DNA: TGTGCCAGCAGCTTTGAGGGGTCCGCCTACGAGCAGTACTTC; CDR3 protein: CASSFEGSAYEQYF
clone size: -; J gene: TRBJ2-3; V gene: TRBV11-2; D gene: -; CDR3 DNA: TGTGCCAGCAGCCCCAACCCCACCGCCAGGAAATTAGATACGCAGTATTTT; CDR3 protein: CASSPNPTARKLDTQYF
clone size: few; J gene: TRBJ2-4; V gene: TRBV25-1; D gene: -; CDR3 DNA: TGTGCCAGCAGTGAATCGGGGGTCGGGGCCAAAAACATTCAGTACTTC; CDR3 protein: CASSESGVGAKNIQYF
clone size: -; J gene: TRBJ2-7; V gene: TRBV5-1; D gene: -; CDR3 DNA: TGCGCCAGCAGGGGAGGTACCTACGAGCAGTACTTC; CDR3 protein: CASRGGTYEQYF
clone size: -; J gene: TRBJ2-5; V gene: TRBV10-3; D gene: -; CDR3 DNA: TGTGCCATCAGTGATTTGGTTGCGGAGACCCAGTACTTC; CDR3 protein: CAISDLVAETQYF
clone size: -; J gene: TRBJ2-3; V gene: TRBV27; D gene: -; CDR3 DNA: TGTGCCAGCAGTACCATCGACAGCTCCAGGGATACGCAGTATTTT; CDR3 protein: CASSTIDSSRDTQYF
clone size: once; J gene: TRBJ1-4; V gene: TRBV25-1; D gene: -; CDR3 DNA: TGTGCCAGCAGGCCACGTTATGGTAGGGGAGAAAAACTGTTTTTT; CDR3 protein: CASRPRYGRGEKLFF
clone size: -; J gene: TRBJ2-7; V gene: TRBV6-2/TRBV6-3; D gene: TRBD1; CDR3 DNA: TGTGCCAGCAGTTACCGATCTGGGACAGCAACCTACGAGCAGTACTTC; CDR3 protein: CASSYRSGTATYEQYF
clone size: many; J gene: TRBJ1-2; V gene: TRBV6-1; D gene: -; CDR3 DNA: TGTGCCAGCAGTTTCGACGGGACAAGACCGAACTATGGCTACACCTTC; CDR3 protein: CASSFDGTRPNYGYTF
clone size: many; J gene: TRBJ2-7; V gene: TRBV7-3; D gene: -; CDR3 DNA: TGTGCCAGCAGCTCCCAGGATAACGGCCCAGGGTACGAGCAGTACTTC; CDR3 protein: CASSSQDNGPGYEQYF
clone size: few; J gene: TRBJ2-3; V gene: TRBV6-2/TRBV6-3; D gene: TRBD2; CDR3 DNA: TGTGCCAGCAGTTTCCTTGTGCTAGCGGGAGAGCATGGAGATACGCAGTATTTT; CDR3 protein: CASSFLVLAGEHGDTQYF
clone size: -; J gene: TRBJ2-7; V gene: TRBV29-1; D gene: -; CDR3 DNA: TGCAGCGTTGTGGTAGGGTACGAGCAGTACTTC; CDR3 protein: CSVVVGYEQYF
clone size: many; J gene: TRBJ1-1; V gene: TRBV6-1; D gene: -; CDR3 DNA: TGTGCCAGCAGTGAATCCTGGACACTGAACACTGAAGCTTTCTTT; CDR3 protein: CASSESWTLNTEAFF
clone size: -; J gene: TRBJ1-2; V gene: TRBV20-1; D gene: TRBD1; CDR3 DNA: TGCAGTGCCATTACAGGGGGCGCGAGTAACTATGGCTACACCTTC; CDR3 protein: CSAITGGASNYGYTF
clone size: many; J gene: TRBJ2-6; V gene: TRBV7-2; D gene: -; CDR3 DNA: TGTGCCAGCAGCTTCTTCGTCACAGGGTCCTCTGGGGCCAACGTCCTGACTTTC; CDR3 protein: CASSFFVTGSSGANVLTF
clone size: -; J gene: TRBJ1-1; V gene: TRBV15; D gene: TRBD1; CDR3 DNA: TGTGCCACCACCTTTCAGGACAGGGGAGGGACTGAAGCTTTCTTT; CDR3 protein: CATTFQDRGGTEAFF
clone size: many; J gene: TRBJ1-5; V gene: TRBV7-2; D gene: -; CDR3 DNA: TGTGCCAGCAGCTCTTACAGGGCGAGCAATCAGCCCCAGCATTTT; CDR3 protein: CASSSYRASNQPQHF
clone size: many; J gene: TRBJ1-1; V gene: TRBV4-3; D gene: -; CDR3 DNA: TGCGCCAGCAGCCAGGGGGGCTACACTGAAGCTTTCTTT; CDR3 protein: CASSQGGYTEAFF
clone size: many; J gene: TRBJ1-6; V gene: TRBV7-2; D gene: -; CDR3 DNA: TGTGCCAGCAGCTTAGCGGTCGGACATAATTCACCCCTCCACTTT; CDR3 protein: CASSLAVGHNSPLHF
clone size: few; J gene: TRBJ1-4; V gene: TRBV19; D gene: -; CDR3 DNA: TGTGCCAGTCCTGACAGGACTAATGAAAAACTGTTTTTT; CDR3 protein: CASPDRTNEKLFF
clone size: -; J gene: TRBJ2-2; V gene: TRBV29-1; D gene: -; CDR3 DNA: TGCAGCGTTGATAGCGGCGTCGGAGGGGAGCTGTTTTTT; CDR3 protein: CSVDSGVGGELFF
clone size: many; J gene: TRBJ1-2; V gene: TRBV7-8; D gene: -; CDR3 DNA: TGTGCCAGCAGCTTAGCCAGGGGTGGGAATGGCTACACCTTC; CDR3 protein: CASSLARGGNGYTF
clone size: many; J gene: TRBJ2-3; V gene: TRBV28; D gene: -; CDR3 DNA: TGTGCCAGCCTAAAGACCGGGTCGTCAAGAGGGGATACGCAGTATTTT; CDR3 protein: CASLKTGSSRGDTQYF
clone size: -; J gene: TRBJ2-1; V gene: TRBV3-1; D gene: TRBD2; CDR3 DNA: TGTGCCAGCAGCCGTAGCGGGAGCCTAAACAATGAGCAGTTCTTC; CDR3 protein: CASSRSGSLNNEQFF
clone size: -; J gene: TRBJ2-3; V gene: TRBV29-1; D gene: TRBD2; CDR3 DNA: TGCAGCGTTCTAGCGGGGGGAGCCCCCCGCACAGATACGCAGTATTTT; CDR3 protein: CSVLAGGAPRTDTQYF
clone size: many; J gene: TRBJ2-1; V gene: TRBV7-2; D gene: -; CDR3 DNA: TGTGCCAGCAGCTCTTTCGAGGAGCAGTTCTTC; CDR3 protein: CASSSFEEQFF
clone size: many; J gene: TRBJ1-1; V gene: TRBV7-9; D gene: TRBD1; CDR3 DNA: TGTGCCAGCAGCCTCGGGACAGGGGGCGGACAGAGGACTGAAGCTTTCTTT; CDR3 protein: CASSLGTGGGQRTEAFF
clone size: many; J gene: TRBJ2-3; V gene: TRBV6-2/TRBV6-3; D gene: -; CDR3 DNA: TGTGCCAGCAGTTACGAGAGGGATACGCAGTATTTT; CDR3 protein: CASSYERDTQYF
clone size: -; J gene: TRBJ2-7; V gene: TRBV29-1; D gene: -; CDR3 DNA: TGCAGCGCCTTGGACGGAAGCTACGAGCAGTACTTC; CDR3 protein: CSALDGSYEQYF
clone size: few; J gene: TRBJ2-3; V gene: TRBV20-1; D gene: TRBD1; CDR3 DNA: TGCAGTGCTGGACTTAAACGGACAGGGGGGGCTAGCACAGATACGCAGTATTTT; CDR3 protein: CSAGLKRTGGASTDTQYF
clone size: many; J gene: TRBJ2-7; V gene: TRBV6-2/TRBV6-3; D gene: -; CDR3 DNA: TGTGCCAGCAATGCCCCCCACCACGGGGCGCACTACGAGCAGTACTTC; CDR3 protein: CASNAPHHGAHYEQYF
clone size: -; J gene: TRBJ1-6; V gene: TRBV12-5; D gene: -; CDR3 DNA: TGTGCTAGTGGACAAGGGAGCTCCTATAATTCACCCCTCCACTTT; CDR3 protein: CASGQGSSYNSPLHF
clone size: many; J gene: TRBJ1-1; V gene: TRBV12-3/TRBV12-4; D gene: -; CDR3 DNA: TGTGCCAGCAGTTTATCAGCGAATGAAGCTTTCTTT; CDR3 protein: CASSLSANEAFF
clone size: few; J gene: TRBJ2-7; V gene: TRBV5-1; D gene: TRBD1; CDR3 DNA: TGCGCCAGCAGCTTACAAGGACAGGGTTCCTACGAGCAGTACTTC; CDR3 protein: CASSLQGQGSYEQYF
clone size: -; J gene: TRBJ1-2; V gene: TRBV30; D gene: TRBD1; CDR3 DNA: TGTGCCTGGAGGGGTGACTTGGACAGGGACGATGGCTACACCTTC; CDR3 protein: CAWRGDLDRDDGYTF
clone size: many; J gene: TRBJ2-3; V gene: TRBV6-5; D gene: -; CDR3 DNA: TGTGCCAGCAGTTACTTGGGGGGCAGCACAGATACGCAGTATTTT; CDR3 protein: CASSYLGGSTDTQYF
clone size: few; J gene: TRBJ1-1; V gene: TRBV29-1; D gene: -; CDR3 DNA: TGCAGCGCTACTACAGAAGACACTGAAGCTTTCTTT; CDR3 protein: CSATTEDTEAFF
clone size: many; J gene: TRBJ2-1; V gene: TRBV12-5; D gene: TRBD2; CDR3 DNA: TGTGCTAGTGGCCAGGGACTAGCGGGGAACAATGAGCAGTTCTTC; CDR3 protein: CASGQGLAGNNEQFF
clone size: many; J gene: TRBJ1-2; V gene: TRBV7-2; D gene: -; CDR3 DNA: TGTGCCAGCAGCTTAGCAGGGGGTGAGGTCTATGGCTACACCTTC; CDR3 protein: CASSLAGGEVYGYTF
clone size: -; J gene: TRBJ2-1; V gene: TRBV6-2/TRBV6-3; D gene: -; CDR3 DNA: TGTGCCAGCACACGGGAGTCCTACAATGAGCAGTTCTTC; CDR3 protein: CASTRESYNEQFF